Below, 11 T cell receptor beta chains from the same sample are listed, as sequenced in a study of tumor-infiltrating lymphocytes in primary liver carcinoma. Starting material for RNA and DNA co-extraction consisted of about 20-32 mg of unsorted bulk tissue. The input was 500 ng total RNA; TCR beta cDNA was made from it with a constant-region primer. Researchers made the TCR beta libraries by running three nested multiplex PCR rounds with slightly modified ARM-PCR. Running 10 cycles apiece, the first two PCR rounds relied on TRBV1-TRBV30 forward primers together with a C-beta reverse primer. A single record per CDR3 protein comes from TCRdb applying MiXCR to the multiplex PCR reads. The table records nearly 45,000 distinct CDR3 sequences, around 70% of them present only once. The sequencing sample was made of liver tumor tissue from sampling region 2. Subset: tumor region T2, inferior pole. These receptors all come from a man aged 35-49 years with primary liver carcinoma and hepatitis B virus infection.

This clonotype was observed a few times. An end of the junction does not agree with germline; a read error may underlie this. CDR3 in DNA: TGTGCCAGCGGTTACAGATGGTCGGGTGGAGGGGGCAATCAGCCCCAGCATTTT. Its protein product is CASGYRWSGGGGNQPQHF. The chain joins TRBV6-2 or TRBV6-3 to TRBJ1-5, with TRBD1 as a possible D gene (5 bases). Germline lookup yields CDR1 MNHEY and CDR2 SVGEGT. The CDR3 consists of 18 residues.

Judged by abundance, this clonotype is medium-sized. The chain is built from TRBV6-2 or TRBV6-3 and TRBJ1-2; D gene uncertain. The CDR3 totals 11 residues. V was cut by 10 bases and J by 4 bases, with 10 bases left in between. Germline V gene data show CDR1 as MNHEY and CDR2 as SVGEGT. CDR3 sequence: CATALGYGYTF. CDR3 coding DNA: TGTGCCACCGCCCTAGGCTATGGCTACACCTTC.

About this clonotype itself: Germline is not matched at one junction end, which may reflect a read error. The V and J genes are TRBV6-2 or TRBV6-3 and TRBJ1-5; perhaps TRBD1 as D (6 bases). Germline CDR1 and CDR2: MNHEY and SVGEGT. The CDR3 is 15 amino acids. CDR3 sequence (DNA): TGTGCCTGCAGCTACAGGGAGAACAGAAATCAGCCCCAGCATTTT. Protein sequence: CACSYRENRNQPQHF.

Worth noting for this clonotype: One junction end disagrees with the germline gene, perhaps due to a read error. This chain uses TRBV4-3 with TRBJ1-6; a possible D gene is TRBD1 (6 bases). CDR3 length equals 20 residues. CDR1 LGHNA and CDR2 YSLEER come from the germline V gene. The CDR3 coding sequence is TGCGCCAGCAGCCAAAATCTCCAAGGGCAGGGGTCGTCATATAATTCACCCTTCCACTTT. This sequence encodes CASSQNLQGQGSSYNSPFHF.

Turning to this clonotype: Its ends do not fully match the called genes, so a read error is possible. This chain uses TRBV6-5 with TRBJ1-5, with 9 bases matching TRBD1. The germline gives CDR1 MNHEY, CDR2 SVGAGI. The CDR3 has 17 residues. In DNA, the CDR3 is TGTGTCAGCAGCCCCCGGACAGGGGTGATTAGCAATGAGCCCCAGGATTTT. Its protein product is CVSSPRTGVISNEPQDF.

This clonotype was observed a handful of times. It is likely a read error, because the conserved phenylalanine at the end of the CDR3 is missing. The chain is built from TRBV7-9 and TRBJ2-5, with 9 bases fitting TRBD2. The CDR3 sequence is 14 residues long. Looked up from germline, CDR1 is SEHNR and CDR2 is FQNEAQ (reference sequence). Losses at the gene ends were 5 bases for V and 8 bases for J; bases not matched to a gene: 9. CDR3 loop: CASSLVAGVETQYS. As DNA, the CDR3 is TGTGCCAGCAGCCTAGTAGCGGGAGTGGAAACCCAGTACTCC.

Comments on this clonotype: An end of the junction differs from the germline gene, which may be a read error. V and J are TRBV6-2 or TRBV6-3 and TRBJ1-2; TRBD1 matches 7 bases. CDR3 length: 13 residues. Germline lookup yields CDR1 MNHEY and CDR2 SVGEGT. The CDR3 is CASDAGTAYGHTF. As DNA, the CDR3 is TGTGCCAGCGACGCCGGGACAGCCTATGGCCACACCTTC.

The chain has TRBV6-6 and TRBJ2-5, with 7 nucleotides matching TRBD2. Trimming at V came to 6 bases and at J to 2 bases, leaving 12 bases not matched to a gene. CDR3 length: 16 residues. Per germline, CDR1 MNHNY and CDR2 SVGAGI (reference sequence). The CDR3 spells CASRDGLAEGQETQYF. The CDR3 DNA reads TGTGCCAGCAGGGATGGGCTAGCGGAAGGGCAAGAGACCCAGTACTTC.

This clonotype was detected many times. Relative to the germline gene, one junction end is altered; a read error may explain this. The rearrangement joins TRBV6-2 or TRBV6-3 to TRBJ2-7, with no clear D. This CDR3 contains 11 residues. Germline values: CDR1 MNHEY, CDR2 SVGEGT. The CDR3 bases are TGTGCCCTCAGCGCCGGTTACGGGCAGTACTTC. Amino acids: CALSAGYGQYF.

Notes on this clonotype: The CDR3 does not end in the conserved phenylalanine or tryptophan, so this is likely a read error. The chain recombines TRBV5-6 with TRBJ1-1; maybe TRBD1 (5 bases). The germline CDR1 and CDR2 sequences are SGHDT and YYEEEE. The CDR3 totals 14 residues. The CDR3: CASSLWGEGTGAFS. CDR3 nucleotides: TGTGCCAGCAGCCTTTGGGGGGAAGGCACTGGAGCTTTCTCT.

This chain uses TRBV7-9 with TRBJ2-7, with TRBD2 identical over 8 bases. Germline V gene lookup returns CDR1 SEHNR and CDR2 FQNEAQ (reference sequence). The CDR3 runs 13 residues. Trimming took 1 base from V and 13 from J; bases not matched to a gene: 9. The CDR3 coding sequence is TGTGCCAGCAGCTTAGTGGGAGCGGGGGACCAATACTTC. Translation gives CASSLVGAGDQYF.